The T cell receptor beta chain under discussion was sequenced for a study of CD8+CD57+ T cells in acquired aplastic anemia. Trimming cost V 4 bases and J 4 bases, with 7 bases left between them. Germline V gene sequence: CDR1 DFQATT, CDR2 SNEGSKA (reference sequence). This CDR3 is 11 amino acids long. TCR beta VDJ and CDR3 profiling used genomic DNA as template. TCRdb analysed the reads with MiXCR anew, one entry per CDR3 protein. The sample yields 75,000 to 80,000 distinct CDR3 sequences, roughly two thirds seen once. Previously, flow cytometry had revealed CD8+CD57+ cell expansion in the patients chosen for sequencing.

V and J are TRBV20-1 and TRBJ2-5; D gene ambiguous. The sequence came from a human donor with aplastic anemia. The sample consisted of sorted CD4+, CD8+, or CD8+CD57+ T cells (not recorded which) from PBMCs. CDR3 bases: TGCAGTGCTATACAGATAGAGACCCAGTACTTC. The encoded protein is CSAIQIETQYF.